The 20 T cell receptor beta chains below were found in one sample sequenced in a study of control samples from healthy donors and cancer patients. The table came from immunoSEQ multiplex PCR; TCRdb's copy has only in-frame clones and leaves some out. The sample shows some 99,000 clones, around 89% of them seen only once. The source material was blood. The receptors stem from a woman aged 45-65 years in good health.

The chain links TRBV9 to TRBJ2-7; D unresolved. Germline V gene sequence: CDR1 SGDLS, CDR2 YYNGEE. V lost 6 bases, J lost 4 bases, and 14 bases lay in between. This CDR3 is 13 amino acids long. The CDR3 DNA is TGTGCCAGCAAGGTTATACAGAGATACGAGCAGTACGTC. It translates to CASKVIQRYEQYV.

The chain joins TRBV9 to TRBJ2-7; 9 bases align to TRBD1. The CDR3 is 15 residues long. In germline, CDR1 is SGDLS, CDR2 YYNGEE. V trimming: 3 bases; J trimming: 5 bases; junction bases outside the gene matches: 9. CDR3 coding DNA: TGTGCCAGCAGCGCTTATAACACAGGGGGCAACGAGCAGTACTTC. Translated, it gives CASSAYNTGGNEQYF.

The chain links TRBV13 to TRBJ2-2; no clear D. The V and J ends lost 2 bases and 2 bases respectively, with 0 bases between them. CDR1 and CDR2 from the germline V gene are PRHDT and FYEKMQ (reference sequence). CDR3 size: 12 residues. The chain's CDR3 is CASSLNTGELFF. The CDR3 DNA reads TGTGCCAGCAGCTTAAACACCGGGGAGCTGTTTTTT.

The CDR3 loop reads CASGGPGNEQYF. CDR3 DNA sequence: TGTGCCAGCGGGGGGCCCGGGAACGAGCAGTACTTC. The chain employs TRBV9 and TRBJ2-7, with D perhaps TRBD1 or TRBD2 (6 bases each). Deletions cut 7 bases from V and 5 bases from J, with 13 bases between. Germline V lookup: CDR1 SGDLS, CDR2 YYNGEE. The CDR3 totals 12 residues.

V is TRBV7-8 and J is TRBJ1-5; D gene unclear. This CDR3 is 15 amino acids long. The V and J ends lost 5 bases and 0 bases respectively, with 11 bases between them. Germline CDR1 SGHVS, CDR2 FQNEAQ. The CDR3 here is CASSPKHYSNQPQHF. The DNA for the CDR3 is TGTGCCAGCAGCCCCAAGCACTATAGCAATCAGCCCCAGCATTTT.

This rearrangement joins TRBV6-5 to TRBJ2-7, with 8 bases fitting TRBD2. V gave up 2 bases and J gave up 2 bases; unmatched junction bases: 5. The CDR3 runs to 15 residues. The germline V gene encodes CDR1 MNHEY and CDR2 SVGAGI. CDR3 bases: TGTGCCAGCAGTTACCAGCGGGGGACACCCTACGAGCAGTACTTC. Encoded protein: CASSYQRGTPYEQYF.

This clone was seen just once. This chain's CDR3 is CASSWEGGGYTDTQYF. DNA of the CDR3: TGTGCCAGCAGTTGGGAAGGGGGAGGTTACACAGATACGCAGTATTTT. This chain uses TRBV6-6 with TRBJ2-3, with D perhaps matching TRBD1 or TRBD2 (6 bases each). V was pared by 4 bases and J by 2 bases, with 16 bases between. The CDR3 consists of 16 residues. Germline V lookup: CDR1 MNHNY, CDR2 SVGAGI (reference sequence).

The chain has TRBV27 and TRBJ2-7, with TRBD2 matching over 14 bases. Germline CDR1 reads MNHEY; CDR2 reads SMNVEV (reference sequence). The V segment lost 2 bases and the J segment 3 bases; nucleotides outside the gene matches: 15. The length of the CDR3 is 20 residues. CDR3 bases: TGTGCCAGCAGTTTAAGGGTTCGGGGGACTAGCGGGGGCCTGAACTACGAGCAGTACTTC. Protein sequence: CASSLRVRGTSGGLNYEQYF.

This clone was observed once. The V and J genes are TRBV5-4 and TRBJ2-6; no definite D call. From germline, CDR1 is SGHNT and CDR2 YYREEE (reference sequence). The CDR3 runs to 14 residues. The V end was cut by 5 bases, the J end by 4 bases, with 10 bases between. The CDR3 DNA follows: TGTGCCAGCAGGCGTCTTGGGGGGGCCAACGTCCTGACTTTC. It translates to CASRRLGGANVLTF.

The gene calls are TRBV7-9 and TRBJ2-1, with unresolved D. The CDR3 is made up of 16 amino acids. Germline V CDR1 and CDR2: SEHNR, FQNEAQ (reference sequence). V gave up 5 bases and J gave up 9 bases, with 23 bases separating them. The CDR3 DNA is TGTGCCAGCAGCCCCCCAGGCGCTAGTCATCAGGCTGAGCAGTTCTTC. This codes for CASSPPGASHQAEQFF.

V gene TRBV20-1 combines with J gene TRBJ2-7; 11 positions match TRBD2. V shed 3 bases and J 2 bases; nucleotides not matched to a gene: 0. Germline CDR1 is DFQATT and CDR2 is SNEGSKA (reference sequence). The CDR3 sequence is 13 residues long. The CDR3 region is CSASSGGAYEQYF. The CDR3 DNA follows: TGCAGTGCTAGTAGCGGGGGGGCCTACGAGCAGTACTTC.

V usage is TRBV6-5 and J usage is TRBJ2-4; D might be TRBD1 (5 bases). V was cut by 10 bases and J by 0 bases, with 16 bases left in between. The CDR3 extends over 15 amino acids. CDR1 MNHEY and CDR2 SVGAGI come from the germline V gene. The CDR3 region is CATGQGELAKNIQYF. DNA for the CDR3: TGTGCCACCGGTCAGGGTGAACTAGCCAAAAACATTCAGTACTTC.

This clone was counted a single time. This rearrangement joins TRBV9 to TRBJ2-2; D gene ambiguous. Trimming took 3 bases from V and 5 from J, leaving 5 bases between them. The CDR3 is 12 residues long. Germline-derived CDR1 and CDR2 are SGDLS and YYNGEE. CDR3 in DNA: TGTGCCAGCAGCGAACGGACCGGGGAGCTGTTTTTT. Protein sequence: CASSERTGELFF.

The chain employs TRBV7-9 and TRBJ1-4; perhaps TRBD1 as D (5 bases). Per the germline V gene, CDR1 is SEHNR and CDR2 is FQNEAQ (reference sequence). CDR3 length equals 16 residues. Trimming pared 5 bases from V and 3 bases from J, leaving 16 bases between. The CDR3 sequence is CASSPDGTVPNEKLFF. CDR3 DNA: TGTGCCAGCAGCCCCGATGGGACGGTCCCTAATGAAAAACTGTTTTTT.

This clone is medium-sized within its sample. The CDR3 loop reads CASSRGGLERRTYNEQFF. The CDR3 bases are TGTGCCAGCAGCCGAGGAGGACTAGAACGGCGCACCTACAATGAGCAGTTCTTC. V is TRBV11-3 and J is TRBJ2-1; 7 bases fit TRBD2. V lost 5 bases and J lost 2; bases outside the gene matches: 15. Germline CDR1 is SGHNT and CDR2 is YENEEA. CDR3 length: 18 residues.

This chain connects TRBV7-2 to TRBJ2-7; 8 bases map to TRBD2. The V segment lost 4 bases and the J segment 3 bases; nucleotides outside the gene matches: 14. Germline values: CDR1 SGHTA, CDR2 FQGNSA. The CDR3 consists of 17 residues. The CDR3 nucleotides are TGTGCCAGCAGCTCCTTGATTACTAGCGGAGCGGACTACGAGCAGTACGTC. Its protein is CASSSLITSGADYEQYV.

The CDR3 nucleotides read TGTGCCAGCAGTTCGACGACAGATACGCAGTATTTT. Protein sequence: CASSSTTDTQYF. This chain connects TRBV6-2 or TRBV6-3 to TRBJ2-3; D gene uncertain. This CDR3 comprises 12 residues. V was clipped by 4 bases and J by 3 bases, with 5 bases between them. Germline CDR1 MNHEY, CDR2 SVGEGT.

This clone appeared once. V usage is TRBV4-1 and J usage is TRBJ2-1, with no clear D. The germline V gene has CDR1 MGHRA and CDR2 YSYEKL. This CDR3 has 14 amino acids. The germline V and J ends were trimmed by 0 bases and 13 bases, with 16 bases remaining between them. The CDR3 sequence is CASSQDQVTPPQFF. CDR3 bases: TGCGCCAGCAGCCAAGATCAAGTCACTCCGCCCCAGTTCTTC.

This chain joins TRBV3-1 (or the pseudogene TRBV3-2) and TRBJ1-2; no definite D call. The germline V and J ends were trimmed by 0 bases and 6 bases, with 8 bases remaining between them. The CDR3 has 13 amino acids. Per the germline V gene, CDR1 is LGHDT and CDR2 is YNNKEL (reference sequence). The CDR3 DNA reads as TGTGCCAGCAGCCAAGAAAAGGGAGATGGCTACACCTTC. Its protein is CASSQEKGDGYTF.

V and J are TRBV4-1 and TRBJ2-7, with D possibly matching TRBD2 (6 bases). The length of the CDR3 is 15 residues. V was pared by 1 base and J by 4 bases, with 14 bases between. Per germline, CDR1 MGHRA and CDR2 YSYEKL. CDR3 DNA: TGCGCCAGCAGCCAAGGGCCCTCCCGGGGGTACGAGCAGTACGTC. Translation gives CASSQGPSRGYEQYV.